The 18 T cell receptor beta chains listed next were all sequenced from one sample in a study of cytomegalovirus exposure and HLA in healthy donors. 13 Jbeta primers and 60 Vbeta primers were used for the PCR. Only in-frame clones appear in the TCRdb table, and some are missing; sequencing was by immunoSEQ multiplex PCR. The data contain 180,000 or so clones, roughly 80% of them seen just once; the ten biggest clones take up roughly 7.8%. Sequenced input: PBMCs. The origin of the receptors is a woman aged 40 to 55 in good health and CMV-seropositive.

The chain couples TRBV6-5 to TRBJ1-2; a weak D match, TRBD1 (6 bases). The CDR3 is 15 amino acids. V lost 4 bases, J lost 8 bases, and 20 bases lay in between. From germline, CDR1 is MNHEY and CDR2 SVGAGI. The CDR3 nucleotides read TGTGCCAGCAGTTTTTTGGGGGGGCCAGCGTCGGGCTACACCTTC. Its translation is CASSFLGGPASGYTF.

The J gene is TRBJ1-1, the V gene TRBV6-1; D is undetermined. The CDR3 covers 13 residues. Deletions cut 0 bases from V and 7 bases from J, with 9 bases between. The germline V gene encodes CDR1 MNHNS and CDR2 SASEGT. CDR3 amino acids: CASSEAAEGEAFF. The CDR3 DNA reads TGTGCCAGCAGTGAAGCGGCGGAGGGTGAAGCTTTCTTT.

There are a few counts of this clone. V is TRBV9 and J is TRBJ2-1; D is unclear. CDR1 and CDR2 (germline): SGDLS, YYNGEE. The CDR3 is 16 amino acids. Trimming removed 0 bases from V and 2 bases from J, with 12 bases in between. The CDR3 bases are TGTGCCAGCAGCGTAGGTGCGGCCTCAACCTACAATGAGCAGTTCTTC. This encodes CASSVGAASTYNEQFF.

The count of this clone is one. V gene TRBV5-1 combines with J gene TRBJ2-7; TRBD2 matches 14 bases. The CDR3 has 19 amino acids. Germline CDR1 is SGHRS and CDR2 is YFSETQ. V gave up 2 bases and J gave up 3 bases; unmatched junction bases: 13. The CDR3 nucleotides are TGCGCCAGCAGCTTCGAAGCCCCGGGACTAGCGGGAGAAAACTACGAGCAGTACTTC. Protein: CASSFEAPGLAGENYEQYF.

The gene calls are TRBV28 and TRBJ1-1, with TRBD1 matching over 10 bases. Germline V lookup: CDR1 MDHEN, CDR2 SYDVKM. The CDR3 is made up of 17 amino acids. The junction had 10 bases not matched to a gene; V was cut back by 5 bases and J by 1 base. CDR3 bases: TGTGCCAGCAGTATACTAGGGACAGGGGACCCGAACACTGAAGCTTTCTTT. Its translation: CASSILGTGDPNTEAFF.

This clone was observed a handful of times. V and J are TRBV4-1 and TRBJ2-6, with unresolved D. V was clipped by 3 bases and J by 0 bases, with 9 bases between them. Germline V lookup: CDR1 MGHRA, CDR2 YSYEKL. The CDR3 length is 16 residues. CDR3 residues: CASSQARISGANVLTF. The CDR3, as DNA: TGCGCCAGCAGCCAGGCCCGTATCTCTGGGGCCAACGTCCTGACTTTC.

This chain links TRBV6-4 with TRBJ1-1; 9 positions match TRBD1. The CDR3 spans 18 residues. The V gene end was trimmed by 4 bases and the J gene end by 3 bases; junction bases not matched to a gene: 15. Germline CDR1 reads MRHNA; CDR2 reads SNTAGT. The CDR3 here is CASSASGTGIPKDTEAFF. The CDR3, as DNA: TGTGCCAGCAGTGCCTCCGGGACAGGGATCCCGAAGGACACTGAAGCTTTCTTT.

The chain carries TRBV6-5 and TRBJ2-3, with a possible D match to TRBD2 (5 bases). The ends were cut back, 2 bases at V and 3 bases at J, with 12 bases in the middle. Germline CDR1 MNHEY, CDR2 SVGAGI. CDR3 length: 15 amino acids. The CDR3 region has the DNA TGTGCCAGCAGTTACCGGCGAACGGGGACAGATACGCAGTATTTT. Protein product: CASSYRRTGTDTQYF.

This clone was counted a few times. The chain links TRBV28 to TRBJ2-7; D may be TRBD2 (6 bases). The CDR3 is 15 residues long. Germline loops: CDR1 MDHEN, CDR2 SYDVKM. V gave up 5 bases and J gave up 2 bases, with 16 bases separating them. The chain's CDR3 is CASSAGLTGAYEQYF. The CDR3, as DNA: TGTGCCAGCAGTGCGGGGTTGACGGGAGCCTACGAGCAGTACTTC.

The CDR3 DNA reads TGCAGCGTAAGGATCGCACAGGGGGAAAAACTGTTTTTT. Residues: CSVRIAQGEKLFF. The rearrangement links TRBV29-1 to TRBJ1-4, with 7 bases identical to TRBD1. The CDR3 totals 13 residues. The V and J ends lost 6 bases and 8 bases, in that order; junction bases with no gene match: 9. Germline V gene sequence: CDR1 SQVTM, CDR2 ANQGSEA.

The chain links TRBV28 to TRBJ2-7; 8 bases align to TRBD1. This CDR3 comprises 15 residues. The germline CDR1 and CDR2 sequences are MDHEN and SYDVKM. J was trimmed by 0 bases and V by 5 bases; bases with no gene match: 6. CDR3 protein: CASSRTGLSSYEQYF. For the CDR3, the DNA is TGTGCCAGCAGTCGGACAGGGCTTAGCTCCTACGAGCAGTACTTC.

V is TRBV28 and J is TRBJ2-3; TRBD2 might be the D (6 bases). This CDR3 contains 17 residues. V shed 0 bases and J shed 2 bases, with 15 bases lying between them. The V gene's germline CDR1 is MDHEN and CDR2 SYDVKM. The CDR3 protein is CASSLWTLAQDTDTQYF. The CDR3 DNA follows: TGTGCCAGCAGTTTATGGACACTAGCACAAGACACAGATACGCAGTATTTT. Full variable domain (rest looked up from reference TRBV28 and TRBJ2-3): DVKVTQSSRYLVKRTGEKVFLECVQDMDHENMFWYRQDPGLGLRLIYFSYDVKMKEKGDIPEGYSVSREKKERFSLILESASTNQTSMYLCASSLWTLAQDTDTQYFGPGTRLTVL.

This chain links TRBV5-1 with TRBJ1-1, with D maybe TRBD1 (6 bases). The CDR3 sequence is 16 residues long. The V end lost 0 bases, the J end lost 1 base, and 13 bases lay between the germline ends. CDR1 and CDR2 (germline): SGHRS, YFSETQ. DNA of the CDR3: TGCGCCAGCAGCTTGGGGGCAGGGGAGGGGAACACTGAAGCTTTCTTT. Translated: CASSLGAGEGNTEAFF.

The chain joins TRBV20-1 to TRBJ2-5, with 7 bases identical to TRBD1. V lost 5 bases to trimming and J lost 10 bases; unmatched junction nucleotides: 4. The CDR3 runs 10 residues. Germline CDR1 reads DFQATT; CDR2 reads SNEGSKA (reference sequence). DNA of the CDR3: TGCAGTGCTTTCAGGGGGATCCAGTACTTC. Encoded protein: CSAFRGIQYF.

CDR3 coding DNA: TGTGCCAGCAGTTACTCGTATGATCAGCCCCAGCATTTT. Translation: CASSYSYDQPQHF. The chain combines TRBV6-5 with TRBJ1-5; D uncertain. This CDR3 comprises 13 residues. Germline CDR1 reads MNHEY; CDR2 reads SVGAGI. V lost 0 bases, J lost 5 bases, and 5 bases lay in between.

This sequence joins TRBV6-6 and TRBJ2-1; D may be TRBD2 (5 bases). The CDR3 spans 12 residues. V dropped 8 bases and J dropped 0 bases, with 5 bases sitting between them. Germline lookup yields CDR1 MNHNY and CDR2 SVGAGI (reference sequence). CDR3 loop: CASGSSYNEQFF. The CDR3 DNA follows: TGTGCCAGCGGGAGCTCCTACAATGAGCAGTTCTTC.

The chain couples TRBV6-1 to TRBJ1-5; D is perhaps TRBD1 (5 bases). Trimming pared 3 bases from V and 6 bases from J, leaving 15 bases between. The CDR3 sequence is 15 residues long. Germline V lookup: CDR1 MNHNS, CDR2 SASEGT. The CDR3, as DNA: TGTGCCAGCAGTGAGGTTGGGGGGGAAGGTCAGCCCCAGCATTTT. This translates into CASSEVGGEGQPQHF.

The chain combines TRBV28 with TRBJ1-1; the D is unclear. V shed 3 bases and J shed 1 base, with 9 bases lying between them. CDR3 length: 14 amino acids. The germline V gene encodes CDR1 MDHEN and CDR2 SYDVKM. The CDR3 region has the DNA TGTGCCAGCAGTTTGGGAGGGCCGAACACTGAAGCTTTCTTT. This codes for CASSLGGPNTEAFF.